One and the same sample provided the 12 T cell receptor beta chains below, sequenced in a study of T cell responses to AZD1222 COVID-19 vaccine. Produced via immunoSEQ multiplex PCR; TCRdb's table is partial and in-frame only. In the table there are 90,000 to 130,000 clones, roughly nine tenths of which are singletons. Sequencing was performed on peripheral blood, taken on day 0 of MenACWY control vaccination. The receptors stem from an adult in good health.

This clone has more than one count but fewer than ten. The chain has TRBV27 and TRBJ1-3; TRBD1 matches at 7 bases. Losses at the gene ends were 8 bases for V and 8 bases for J; bases not matched to a gene: 6. The CDR3 length is 12 residues. CDR1 is MNHEY, CDR2 SMNVEV, per germline (reference sequence). DNA for the CDR3: TGTGCCAGCGCCGGCAGGGGGGACACCATATATTTT. Translation: CASAGRGDTIYF.

The chain has TRBV6-1 and TRBJ2-1, with a weak D call TRBD2 (6 bases). The V and J ends lost 2 bases and 3 bases respectively, with 11 bases between them. This CDR3 spans 15 amino acids. Germline V gene sequence: CDR1 MNHNS, CDR2 SASEGT. DNA for the CDR3: TGTGCCAGCAGTGAAATCGGGGGAAACTACAATGAGCAGTTCTTC. Its translation is CASSEIGGNYNEQFF.

CDR3 bases: TGTGCCAGCTCACCTCTCGACAGGGGGTTCACTGAAGCTTTCTTT. Its translation: CASSPLDRGFTEAFF. The chain couples TRBV18 to TRBJ1-1, with 9 bases fitting TRBD1. This CDR3 contains 15 residues. J was trimmed by 4 bases and V by 3 bases; bases with no gene match: 6. Per the germline V gene, CDR1 is KGHSH and CDR2 is LQKENI.

This clone is a singleton in its sample. The chain employs TRBV7-2 and TRBJ2-3; D uncertain. This CDR3 is 14 amino acids long. Trimming removed 3 bases at V and 1 base at J, with 8 bases between. CDR1 is SGHTA, CDR2 FQGNSA, per germline. The CDR3 sequence: CASSFTQGTDTQYF. In DNA form, the CDR3 reads TGTGCCAGCAGCTTCACGCAGGGCACAGATACGCAGTATTTT.

The V and J genes are TRBV30 and TRBJ2-6, with 8 bases identical to TRBD1. The CDR3 contains 16 residues. Germline V CDR1 and CDR2: GTSNPN, SVGIG (reference sequence). Trimming removed 6 bases from V and 0 bases from J; junction bases left unmatched: 7. This chain's CDR3 is CACSTGAFSGANVLTF. The CDR3, as DNA: TGTGCCTGTTCGACAGGGGCTTTCTCTGGGGCCAACGTCCTGACTTTC.

For the CDR3, the DNA is TGTGCCAGCAGCCAAGACCGGGGACAGGGGGCCGCAGATACGCAGTATTTT. Translated: CASSQDRGQGAADTQYF. The chain recombines TRBV3-1 (or the pseudogene TRBV3-2) with TRBJ2-3; 12 nucleotides match TRBD1. Germline CDR1 LGHDT, CDR2 YNNKEL (reference sequence). The CDR3 is made up of 17 amino acids. With V trimmed by 0 bases and J by 4 bases, 5 bases remained unmatched.

The gene calls are TRBV12-3 or TRBV12-4 and TRBJ2-4; D gene uncertain. Trimming cost V 2 bases and J 7 bases, with 6 bases left between them. The CDR3 covers 12 residues. DNA of the CDR3: TGTGCCAGCAGTTTAAAAAGGAACATTCAGTACTTC. Translated: CASSLKRNIQYF.

CDR3 sequence reads: CASSPTSGGYTQYF. Here the CDR3 DNA reads TGTGCCAGCAGCCCGACTAGCGGGGGGTATACGCAGTATTTT. J is TRBJ2-3 and V is TRBV7-2, with TRBD2 matching over 13 bases. Germline lookup yields CDR1 SGHTA and CDR2 FQGNSA. Trimming removed 5 bases from V and 7 bases from J; junction bases left unmatched: 3. This CDR3 spans 14 amino acids.

This clone was seen only once. This chain uses TRBV30 with TRBJ2-7; weak D call: TRBD1 (5 bases). This CDR3 contains 11 residues. Looked up from germline, CDR1 is GTSNPN and CDR2 is SVGIG (reference sequence). Trimming removed 5 bases at V and 3 bases at J, with 8 bases between. The CDR3 sequence is CAWATVYEQYF. As DNA, the CDR3 is TGTGCCTGGGCGACAGTCTACGAGCAGTACTTC.

The CDR3: CASSQVAGSNQPQHF. The DNA for the CDR3 is TGCGCCAGCAGCCAAGTCGCGGGAAGCAATCAGCCCCAGCATTTT. The chain employs TRBV4-1 and TRBJ1-5; D gene uncertain. This CDR3 spans 15 amino acids. Germline loops: CDR1 MGHRA, CDR2 YSYEKL. Between the trimmed V and J ends, which lost 1 base and 1 base, there was a span of 8 bases.

The chain carries TRBV30 and TRBJ1-3, with unresolved D. The CDR3 extends over 11 amino acids. The germline V gene encodes CDR1 GTSNPN and CDR2 SVGIG (reference sequence). The V end lost 0 bases, the J end lost 8 bases, and 5 bases lay between the germline ends. Here the CDR3 DNA reads TGTGCCTGGAGTGTAAGCTACACCATATATTTT. This sequence encodes CAWSVSYTIYF.

Concerning this clone itself: The junction does not match germline at one end; this may be a read error. The rearrangement uses TRBV19 and TRBJ1-4, with 7 bases matching TRBD1. Germline loops: CDR1 LNHDA, CDR2 SQIVND (reference sequence). The CDR3 runs 10 residues. This CDR3 reads CASSTGQDHF. The DNA for the CDR3 is TGTGCCAGTAGTACCGGACAGGACCATTTT.